The 20 T cell receptor beta chains presented below share a single source sample, sequenced in a study of blood T cell repertoires in COVID-19. The data were produced by immunoSEQ multiplex PCR, yet TCRdb's version contains in-frame clones alone and is incomplete. The table records around 170,000 clones, roughly nine tenths of them present only once. The sequencing input was peripheral blood. These receptors were taken from a woman in her sixties or seventies with acute or convalescent COVID-19.

J is TRBJ1-1 and V is TRBV19; D perhaps matches TRBD1 (6 bases). Trimming cost V 6 bases and J 0 bases, with 8 bases left between them. This CDR3 contains 13 residues. Germline CDR1 and CDR2: LNHDA and SQIVND (reference sequence). CDR3 DNA sequence: TGTGCCAGTAGCGGACAGTTGAACACTGAAGCTTTCTTT. Protein sequence: CASSGQLNTEAFF.

Worth noting for this clone: At one end the junction does not follow the germline gene, possibly because of a read error. The V and J genes are TRBV5-1 and TRBJ1-5; 7 nucleotides match TRBD1. CDR1 and CDR2 (germline): SGHRS, YFSETQ. There are 15 residues in the CDR3. CDR3 nucleotide sequence: TGCGCCAGCCGCTTGGGTGGACAGGACAATCAGCCCCAGCATTTT. Translating it yields CASRLGGQDNQPQHF.

This clone came up once. The rearrangement joins TRBV18 to TRBJ1-2; 9 nucleotides agree with TRBD1. The CDR3 covers 19 residues. The germline V gene encodes CDR1 KGHSH and CDR2 LQKENI. The V and J ends lost 2 bases and 1 base, in that order; junction bases with no gene match: 14. The CDR3 is CASSPINIGQGHYNYGYTF. CDR3 sequence (DNA): TGTGCCAGCTCACCAATCAACATAGGACAGGGGCATTATAACTATGGCTACACCTTC. The full variable domain, completed using reference TRBV18 and TRBJ1-2, is NAGVMQNPRHLVRRRGQEARLRCSPMKGHSHVYWYRQLPEEGLKFMVYLQKENIIDESGMPKERFSAEFPKEGPSILRIQQVVRGDSAAYFCASSPINIGQGHYNYGYTFGSGTRLTVV.

The chain has TRBV29-1 and TRBJ2-5, with 7 bases aligning to TRBD1. V was clipped by 4 bases and J by 5 bases; unmatched bases: 4. This CDR3 is 12 amino acids long. Germline loops: CDR1 SQVTM, CDR2 ANQGSEA. In DNA form, the CDR3 reads TGCAGCGTTGTCGCCAGGGGGGAGACCCAGTACTTC. Its translation: CSVVARGETQYF.

The gene calls are TRBV9 and TRBJ2-7; 11 nucleotides agree with TRBD2. The V gene's germline CDR1 is SGDLS and CDR2 YYNGEE. The ends lost 2 bases at V and 6 bases at J; junction bases unmatched: 10. This CDR3 spans 16 amino acids. CDR3 bases: TGTGCCAGCAGCGTTTCCCATAGCGGGAGGGCCAGCGAGCAGTACTTC. This translates into CASSVSHSGRASEQYF.

The V and J genes are TRBV19 and TRBJ1-1, with D possibly being TRBD1 (5 bases). The CDR3 has 16 amino acids. Germline CDR1 and CDR2: LNHDA and SQIVND (reference sequence). Between the trimmed V and J ends, which lost 9 bases and 12 bases, there was a span of 32 bases. CDR3 sequence (DNA): TGTGCCAGCCGCCAGGGTCTCGGTCCAGGAAGTATTGTTCCTTTCTTT. It codes for CASRQGLGPGSIVPFF.

This sequence joins TRBV28 and TRBJ1-4, with 7 nucleotides matching TRBD1. The V and J ends lost 6 bases and 4 bases, in that order; junction bases with no gene match: 8. Germline CDR1 and CDR2: MDHEN and SYDVKM. This CDR3 comprises 15 residues. CDR3: CASRAGGQSNEKLFF. The DNA of the CDR3 is TGTGCCAGCAGAGCAGGGGGTCAAAGTAATGAAAAACTGTTTTTT.

This rearrangement joins TRBV29-1 to TRBJ2-3; possible D gene TRBD2, 5 bases. This CDR3 has 14 residues. The V end lost 3 bases, the J end lost 4 bases, and 14 bases lay between the germline ends. CDR1 SQVTM and CDR2 ANQGSEA come from the germline V gene. DNA of the CDR3: TGCAGCGTTGACTGGCTCGGGAATTCAGATACGCAGTATTTT. This sequence encodes CSVDWLGNSDTQYF.

This chain links TRBV10-3 with TRBJ1-1; D unclear. This CDR3 contains 12 residues. Germline CDR1 is ENHRY and CDR2 is SYGVKD. Trimming stripped 10 bases from V and 4 bases from J, with 13 bases between. In nucleotides, the CDR3 is TGTGCCACCGACAATGGTCGCACTGAAGCTTTCTTT. This codes for CATDNGRTEAFF.

The chain carries TRBV29-1 and TRBJ1-2; 8 nucleotides line up with TRBD1. The junction had 7 bases not matched to a gene; V was cut back by 6 bases and J by 7 bases. Germline values: CDR1 SQVTM, CDR2 ANQGSEA. The CDR3 has 12 amino acids. The CDR3: CSVGTGLGGYTF. The DNA for the CDR3 is TGCAGCGTCGGGACAGGTCTCGGTGGCTACACCTTC.

CDR3 region: CASMRTSGGLGEQFF. CDR3 coding DNA: TGTGCCAGCATGCGGACTAGCGGGGGACTCGGCGAGCAGTTCTTC. The chain carries TRBV2 and TRBJ2-1; 13 nucleotides agree with TRBD2. The CDR3 loop spans 15 amino acids. The germline CDR1 and CDR2 sequences are SNHLY and FYNNEI. The V segment lost 7 bases and the J segment 10 bases; nucleotides outside the gene matches: 10.

A note on this clone: One junction end does not reproduce the germline sequence, and a read error may be involved. This chain uses TRBV4-2 with TRBJ1-4, with D perhaps matching TRBD1 (5 bases). CDR3 length: 14 amino acids. From germline, CDR1 is LGHNA and CDR2 YNFKEQ. The CDR3 coding sequence is TGTGCCAGCAGCCAAGGGGGGGAGGACGGCGCGCCACATTTT. Protein sequence: CASSQGGEDGAPHF.

This chain joins TRBV11-2 and TRBJ2-5; 9 bases agree with TRBD2. Per the germline V gene, CDR1 is SGHAT and CDR2 is FQNNGV. This CDR3 region has 15 residues. Trimming cost V 1 base and J 1 base; bases outside gene matches: 1. CDR3 DNA sequence: TGTGCCAGCAGCTTAGGACTAGCGGCCCAAGAGACCCAGTACTTC. Protein product: CASSLGLAAQETQYF.

The chain combines TRBV28 with TRBJ2-7; possibly TRBD2 for D (7 bases). CDR1 is MDHEN and CDR2 is SYDVKM in the germline V gene. This CDR3 has 17 amino acids. Trimming pared 5 bases from V and 6 bases from J, leaving 26 bases between. CDR3 coding DNA: TGTGCCAGCAGTCTCCCCCTCGGGGGAGGGGGTATAGGCGAGCAGTACTTC. Translation gives CASSLPLGGGGIGEQYF.

This chain connects TRBV7-2 to TRBJ1-5; possible D gene TRBD1, 5 bases. The CDR3 extends over 15 amino acids. V gave up 1 base and J gave up 7 bases, with 14 bases separating them. The germline gives CDR1 SGHTA, CDR2 FQGNSA. DNA for the CDR3: TGTGCCAGCAGCTTAGAGGGCCGGGGGAGGCAGCCCCAGCATTTT. Translated: CASSLEGRGRQPQHF.

V and J are TRBV5-4 and TRBJ2-3; 7 bases are a match to TRBD2. V dropped 4 bases and J dropped 4; count of bases not matched to a gene: 12. Germline-derived CDR1 and CDR2 are SGHNT and YYREEE (reference sequence). The CDR3 is made up of 16 amino acids. The CDR3 is CASSTVGEGLADTQYF. The CDR3 DNA reads as TGTGCCAGCAGCACGGTGGGGGAGGGCCTGGCAGATACGCAGTATTTT.

The genes are TRBV28 and TRBJ1-4; D uncertain. The CDR3 covers 17 residues. Germline values: CDR1 MDHEN, CDR2 SYDVKM. The germline V and J ends were trimmed by 5 bases and 2 bases, with 18 bases remaining between them. CDR3 nucleotides: TGTGCCAGCAGTCCGCCCTACTCCCAATATACTAATGAAAAACTGTTTTTT. This sequence encodes CASSPPYSQYTNEKLFF. Full variable domain (missing parts from reference TRBV28 and TRBJ1-4): DVKVTQSSRYLVKRTGEKVFLECVQDMDHENMFWYRQDPGLGLRLIYFSYDVKMKEKGDIPEGYSVSREKKERFSLILESASTNQTSMYLCASSPPYSQYTNEKLFFGSGTQLSVL.

V gene TRBV29-1 combines with J gene TRBJ2-1, with 9 nucleotides matching TRBD1. CDR1 and CDR2 (germline): SQVTM, ANQGSEA. Trimming at V came to 5 bases and at J to 6 bases, leaving 5 bases not matched to a gene. The CDR3 length is 13 residues. DNA for the CDR3: TGCAGCGTTCGGGACAGGGTGGGCAATGAGCAGTTCTTC. It yields the protein CSVRDRVGNEQFF.

The chain is built from TRBV11-2 and TRBJ1-3; D is undetermined. The germline gives CDR1 SGHAT, CDR2 FQNNGV. Trimming took 3 bases from V and 3 from J, leaving 12 bases between them. CDR3 length: 15 amino acids. CDR3 sequence reads: CASSFGSSNGNTIYF. The CDR3 nucleotides read TGTGCCAGCAGCTTTGGCAGTTCCAATGGAAACACCATATATTTT.

The CDR3, as DNA: TGTGCCAGCAGCTTTCGTGGTGGGCTCTACAATGAGCAGTTCTTC. Encoded protein: CASSFRGGLYNEQFF. The chain links TRBV11-2 to TRBJ2-1; the D is unclear. Trimming left V 3 bases short and J 3 bases short, with 12 bases between. CDR3 length: 15 residues. Germline CDR1 is SGHAT and CDR2 is FQNNGV.